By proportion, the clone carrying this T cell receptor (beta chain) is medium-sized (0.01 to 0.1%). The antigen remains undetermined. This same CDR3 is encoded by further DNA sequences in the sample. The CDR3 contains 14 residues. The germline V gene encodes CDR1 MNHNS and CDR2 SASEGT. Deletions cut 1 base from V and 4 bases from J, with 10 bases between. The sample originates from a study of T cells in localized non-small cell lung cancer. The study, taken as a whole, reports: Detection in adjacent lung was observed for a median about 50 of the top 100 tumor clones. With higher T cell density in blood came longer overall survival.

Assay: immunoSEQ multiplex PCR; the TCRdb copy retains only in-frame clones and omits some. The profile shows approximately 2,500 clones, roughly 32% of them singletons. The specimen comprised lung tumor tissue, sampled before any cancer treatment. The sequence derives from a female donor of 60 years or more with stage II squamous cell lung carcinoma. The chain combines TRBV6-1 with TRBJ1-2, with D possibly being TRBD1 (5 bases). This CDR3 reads CASSEGGRGYGYTF. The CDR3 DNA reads TGTGCCAGCAGTGAAGGGGGACGGGGCTATGGCTACACCTTC.